The 25 T cell receptor beta chains below all came from one sample that was sequenced in a study of blood T cell repertoires in COVID-19. Libraries were prepared by immunoSEQ multiplex PCR; TCRdb keeps only in-frame clonotypes and omits some of them. The sample lists about 130,000 clones, around 78% occurring once. The sample taken for sequencing was peripheral blood. The receptor source for this set is a human donor in a cohort sampled during active COVID-19.

This clone appeared a few times. The J gene is TRBJ2-7, the V gene TRBV5-8; 10 bases fit TRBD2. The CDR3 sequence is 15 residues long. V lost 0 bases and J lost 3; bases outside the gene matches: 3. Germline V lookup: CDR1 SGHTS, CDR2 YDEGEE. CDR3 amino acids: CASSLGSGGYYEQYF. In DNA form, the CDR3 reads TGTGCCAGCAGCTTGGGTAGCGGGGGGTACTACGAGCAGTACTTC.

J is TRBJ2-3 and V is TRBV5-5; 10 nucleotides match TRBD2. The CDR3 spans 15 residues. Germline V lookup: CDR1 SGHKS, CDR2 YYEKEE (reference sequence). V shed 7 bases, J shed 6 bases, and the junction held 11 bases outside the gene matches. CDR3 protein: CASGSVAGGGDTQYF. CDR3 bases: TGTGCCAGCGGTTCAGTAGCGGGGGGCGGTGATACGCAGTATTTT. Based on the CDR3 plus reference TRBV5-5 and TRBJ2-3, the full variable domain is DAGVTQSPTHLIKTRGQQVTLRCSPISGHKSVSWYQQVLGQGPQFIFQYYEKEERGRGNFPDRFSARQFPNYSSELNVNALLLGDSALYLCASGSVAGGGDTQYFGPGTRLTVL.

The chain links TRBV11-3 to TRBJ2-7; TRBD2 aligns across 7 bases. V shed 4 bases, J shed 5 bases, and the junction held 8 bases outside the gene matches. Germline V gene sequence: CDR1 SGHNT, CDR2 YENEEA. The CDR3 has 14 amino acids. CDR3 DNA: TGTGCCAGCAGCTCCGCGGGGGAATTTCACGAGCAGTACTTC. Protein sequence: CASSSAGEFHEQYF.

The chain employs TRBV19 and TRBJ1-3; 9 bases are shared with TRBD1. Germline CDR1 is LNHDA and CDR2 is SQIVND (reference sequence). The CDR3 runs to 14 residues. V trimming: 6 bases; J trimming: 4 bases; junction bases outside the gene matches: 4. In nucleotides, the CDR3 is TGTGCCAGTAGCCCGGACAGGGGAGGAAACACCATATATTTT. Translated: CASSPDRGGNTIYF.

This chain links TRBV5-6 with TRBJ1-2; no definite D call. With 3 bases removed from V and 7 bases from J, the gap between germline ends came to 19 bases. Germline V gene data show CDR1 as SGHDT and CDR2 as YYEEEE. The CDR3 sequence is 15 residues long. The CDR3 sequence is CASSWSSWLAGGYTF. The CDR3 nucleotides are TGTGCCAGCAGCTGGAGCAGTTGGTTAGCGGGTGGCTACACCTTC.

The J gene is TRBJ2-3, the V gene TRBV6-2 or TRBV6-3; 9 positions match TRBD2. CDR3 length: 15 residues. Per the germline V gene, CDR1 is MNHEY and CDR2 is SVGEGT. Trimming took 6 bases from V and 1 from J; bases not matched to a gene: 5. The CDR3 bases are TGTGCCAGCAGCACCCCTAGCGGGGGCACAGATACGCAGTATTTT. Residues: CASSTPSGGTDTQYF.

The chain couples TRBV28 to TRBJ1-4, with TRBD1 as a possible D gene (5 bases). Germline V CDR1 and CDR2: MDHEN, SYDVKM. With 3 bases removed from V and 6 bases from J, the gap between germline ends came to 17 bases. There are 16 residues in the CDR3. CDR3 bases: TGTGCCAGCAGTTTCGCAGGGCCAGGGCTCGATGAAAAACTGTTTTTT. Protein: CASSFAGPGLDEKLFF.

This clone was observed a handful of times. This chain joins TRBV6-5 and TRBJ1-5; D is undetermined. Trimming stripped 6 bases from V and 3 bases from J, with 9 bases between. Germline values: CDR1 MNHEY, CDR2 SVGAGI. The CDR3 has 13 amino acids. The CDR3: CASREGHNQPQHF. CDR3 coding DNA: TGTGCCAGCAGGGAGGGCCACAATCAGCCCCAGCATTTT.

The genes are TRBV7-6 and TRBJ2-6; D unclear. In germline, CDR1 is SGHVS, CDR2 FNYEAQ. With 1 base removed from V and 0 bases from J, the gap between germline ends came to 4 bases. The CDR3 consists of 15 residues. In DNA, the CDR3 is TGTGCCAGCAGCTTAGATCGCTCTGGGGCCAACGTCCTGACTTTC. The encoded protein is CASSLDRSGANVLTF.

The J gene is TRBJ2-1, the V gene TRBV9; perhaps TRBD2 as D (6 bases). CDR3 length: 15 amino acids. Trimming removed 1 base at V and 6 bases at J, with 14 bases between. Germline CDR1 and CDR2: SGDLS and YYNGEE. The CDR3 sequence is CASSVRDSPTNEQFF. CDR3 nucleotide sequence: TGTGCCAGCAGCGTAAGGGACTCTCCTACCAATGAGCAGTTCTTC.

This chain connects TRBV7-8 to TRBJ2-5; TRBD2 might be the D (6 bases). The CDR3 length is 15 residues. From germline, CDR1 is SGHVS and CDR2 FQNEAQ. Trimming removed 5 bases from V and 5 bases from J, with 18 bases in between. The CDR3 nucleotides read TGTGCCAGCAGCCCGGGGACTGCGCGAGGGGAGACCCAGTACTTC. Translating gives CASSPGTARGETQYF.

This chain joins TRBV3-1 (or the pseudogene TRBV3-2) and TRBJ1-1; TRBD1 agrees at 9 bases. CDR3 length equals 15 residues. Germline V gives CDR1 LGHDT, CDR2 YNNKEL (reference sequence). V lost 3 bases, J lost 2 bases, and 4 bases stayed unmatched. The CDR3 bases are TGTGCCAGCAGCCAGGGACAGGGAGGTAACACTGAAGCTTTCTTT. Protein sequence: CASSQGQGGNTEAFF.

This clone has a handful of counts. The chain employs TRBV6-2 or TRBV6-3 and TRBJ2-7; D not certain. Germline CDR1 is MNHEY and CDR2 is SVGEGT. Trimming shortened V by 4 bases and J by 3 bases, and 7 bases separated the two germline ends. The CDR3 length is 12 residues. The CDR3 is CASSFTHYEQYF. In nucleotides, the CDR3 is TGTGCCAGCAGTTTCACACACTACGAGCAGTACTTC.

The chain carries TRBV5-1 and TRBJ2-2; perhaps TRBD2 as D (5 bases). The CDR3 is made up of 15 amino acids. Germline V gene lookup returns CDR1 SGHRS and CDR2 YFSETQ. The ends were cut back, 4 bases at V and 0 bases at J, with 10 bases in the middle. The CDR3 sequence: CASSGLSPNTGELFF. In DNA form, the CDR3 reads TGCGCCAGCAGCGGACTTTCCCCGAACACCGGGGAGCTGTTTTTT.

The rearrangement links TRBV11-2 to TRBJ2-1; 12 nucleotides line up with TRBD2. Germline V gene sequence: CDR1 SGHAT, CDR2 FQNNGV. The CDR3 consists of 18 residues. J was trimmed by 2 bases and V by 0 bases; bases with no gene match: 5. The DNA of the CDR3 is TGTGCCAGCAGCTTAGATACCCGGACTAGCGGGGCCTACAATGAGCAGTTCTTC. It codes for CASSLDTRTSGAYNEQFF. Filled out from reference TRBV11-2 and TRBJ2-1, the complete variable domain reads EAGVAQSPRYKIIEKRQSVAFWCNPISGHATLYWYQQILGQGPKLLIQFQNNGVVDDSQLPKDRFSAERLKGVDSTLKIQPAKLEDSAVYLCASSLDTRTSGAYNEQFFGPGTRLTVL.

V is TRBV29-1 and J is TRBJ2-1; 9 bases line up with TRBD2. The J segment lost 6 bases and the V segment lost 5 bases, leaving 5 bases of the junction unmatched. Germline assignment: CDR1 SQVTM and CDR2 ANQGSEA. This CDR3 region has 13 residues. Here the CDR3 DNA reads TGCAGCGTTCCGCGGGGGGGCCTCAATGAGCAGTTCTTC. It codes for CSVPRGGLNEQFF.

The V call is TRBV30, the J call TRBJ2-3, with D possibly matching TRBD2 (7 bases). Trimming stripped 7 bases from V and 1 base from J, with 15 bases between. From germline, CDR1 is GTSNPN and CDR2 SVGIG (reference sequence). CDR3 length equals 14 residues. The CDR3 nucleotides are TGTGCCTCGAAACGGGGGGCTGGCACAGATACGCAGTATTTT. It encodes CASKRGAGTDTQYF.

The chain is built from TRBV10-2 and TRBJ1-1; 9 bases map to TRBD1. V gave up 8 bases and J gave up 1 base; unmatched junction bases: 5. CDR3 length: 14 residues. Germline-derived CDR1 and CDR2 are WSHSY and SAAADI. In nucleotides, the CDR3 is TGCGCCAGCTCAATGACAGGGGGGAACACTGAAGCTTTCTTT. It codes for CASSMTGGNTEAFF.

CDR3 in amino acids: CASSQAGTGGYGYTF. CDR3 DNA: TGCGCCAGCAGCCAAGCCGGGACAGGGGGCTATGGCTACACCTTC. This chain joins TRBV4-1 and TRBJ1-2; TRBD1 agrees at 11 bases. Germline CDR1 reads MGHRA; CDR2 reads YSYEKL. The CDR3 is 15 residues long. The J segment lost 4 bases and the V segment lost 1 base, leaving 2 bases of the junction unmatched.

The rearrangement uses TRBV29-1 and TRBJ2-2; the D gene is possibly TRBD2 (7 bases). The germline gives CDR1 SQVTM, CDR2 ANQGSEA. The germline V and J ends were trimmed by 3 bases and 7 bases, with 21 bases remaining between them. The CDR3 totals 16 residues. CDR3 region: CSVESRGQPLGGELFF. The CDR3 DNA reads as TGCAGCGTTGAGTCGCGGGGGCAACCCCTAGGCGGGGAGCTGTTTTTT.

This clone was detected only once. An end of the junction differs from the germline gene, which may be a read error. The chain couples TRBV7-9 to TRBJ2-7, with TRBD2 matching 7 bases. Germline loops: CDR1 SEHNR, CDR2 FQNEAQ (reference sequence). This CDR3 has 11 residues. The CDR3 sequence: CASSSDGTTEF. The CDR3 region has the DNA TGTGCCAGCAGCTCCGACGGGACTACAGAATTC.

This chain connects TRBV6-5 to TRBJ2-5; a weak D match, TRBD1 (6 bases). The germline V gene has CDR1 MNHEY and CDR2 SVGAGI. The CDR3 has 15 amino acids. Trimming took off 2 bases at V and 2 bases at J, with 12 bases between the two ends. The CDR3 DNA reads as TGTGCCAGCAGTTACGGCTGGGGGCGGCAAGAGACCCAGTACTTC. Translation: CASSYGWGRQETQYF.

V is TRBV5-4 and J is TRBJ1-4; D possibly corresponds to TRBD1 (6 bases). This CDR3 contains 15 residues. Germline values: CDR1 SGHNT, CDR2 YYREEE (reference sequence). Trimming removed 1 base from V and 7 bases from J, with 14 bases in between. CDR3 in DNA: TGTGCCAGCAGCTTGAGCTCAGGGGCGGGTGAAAAACTGTTTTTT. Protein: CASSLSSGAGEKLFF.

V is TRBV12-3 or TRBV12-4 and J is TRBJ2-5; maybe TRBD2 (6 bases). Deletions cut 5 bases from V and 4 bases from J, with 11 bases between. This CDR3 has 13 residues. The CDR3 bases are TGTGCCAGCAGTCCTGGGGGAGGAGAGACCCAGTACTTC. Residues: CASSPGGGETQYF.

The rearrangement uses TRBV11-2 and TRBJ2-3, with 10 bases identical to TRBD2. Trimming at V came to 5 bases and at J to 7 bases, leaving 9 bases not matched to a gene. This CDR3 contains 15 residues. CDR1 is SGHAT, CDR2 FQNNGV, per germline. CDR3 nucleotide sequence: TGTGCCAGCAGCATCCAGCGGGGGGGCGGGCATACGCAGTATTTT. Protein product: CASSIQRGGGHTQYF.